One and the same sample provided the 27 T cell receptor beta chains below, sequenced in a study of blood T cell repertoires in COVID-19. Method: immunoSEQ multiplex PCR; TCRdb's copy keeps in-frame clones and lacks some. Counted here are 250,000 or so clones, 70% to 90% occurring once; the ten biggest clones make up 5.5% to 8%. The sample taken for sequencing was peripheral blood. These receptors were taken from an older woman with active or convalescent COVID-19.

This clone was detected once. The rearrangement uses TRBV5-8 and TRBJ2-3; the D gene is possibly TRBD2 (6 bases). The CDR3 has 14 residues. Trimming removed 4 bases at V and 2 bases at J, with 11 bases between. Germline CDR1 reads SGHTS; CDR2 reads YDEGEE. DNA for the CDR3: TGTGCCAGCAGCCGAAGGACTAACACAGATACGCAGTATTTT. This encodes CASSRRTNTDTQYF.

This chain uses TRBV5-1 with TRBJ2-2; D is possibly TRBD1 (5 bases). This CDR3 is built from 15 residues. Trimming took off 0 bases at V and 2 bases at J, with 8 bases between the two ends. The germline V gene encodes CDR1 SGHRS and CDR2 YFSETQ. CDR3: CASSLGTHNTGELFF. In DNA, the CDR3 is TGCGCCAGCAGCTTGGGGACACATAACACCGGGGAGCTGTTTTTT.

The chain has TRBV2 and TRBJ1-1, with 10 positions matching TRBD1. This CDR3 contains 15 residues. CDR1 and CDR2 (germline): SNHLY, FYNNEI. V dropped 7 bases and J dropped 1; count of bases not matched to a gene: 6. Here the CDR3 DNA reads TGTGCCAGCACCCCCAGGACAGGGGGGAACACTGAAGCTTTCTTT. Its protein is CASTPRTGGNTEAFF.

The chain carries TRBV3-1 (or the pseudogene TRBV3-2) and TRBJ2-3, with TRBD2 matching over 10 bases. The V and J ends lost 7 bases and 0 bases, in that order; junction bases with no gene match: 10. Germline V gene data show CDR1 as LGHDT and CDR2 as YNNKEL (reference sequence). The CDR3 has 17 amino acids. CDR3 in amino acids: CASKESSGGPSTDTQYF. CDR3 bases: TGTGCCAGCAAGGAGTCTAGCGGGGGCCCTAGCACAGATACGCAGTATTTT.

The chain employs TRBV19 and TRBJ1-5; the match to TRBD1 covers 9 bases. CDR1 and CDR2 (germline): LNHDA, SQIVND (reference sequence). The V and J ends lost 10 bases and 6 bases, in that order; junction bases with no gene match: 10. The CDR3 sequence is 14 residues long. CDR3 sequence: CATSTPGQGQPQHF. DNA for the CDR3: TGTGCCACCAGCACCCCGGGACAGGGTCAGCCCCAGCATTTT.

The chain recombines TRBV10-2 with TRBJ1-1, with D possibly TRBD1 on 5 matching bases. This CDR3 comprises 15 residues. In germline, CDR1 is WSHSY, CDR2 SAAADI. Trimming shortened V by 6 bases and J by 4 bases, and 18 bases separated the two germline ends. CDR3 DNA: TGCGCCAGCAGAGGGGATCGCGGAGTTAGCACTGAAGCTTTCTTT. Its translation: CASRGDRGVSTEAFF.

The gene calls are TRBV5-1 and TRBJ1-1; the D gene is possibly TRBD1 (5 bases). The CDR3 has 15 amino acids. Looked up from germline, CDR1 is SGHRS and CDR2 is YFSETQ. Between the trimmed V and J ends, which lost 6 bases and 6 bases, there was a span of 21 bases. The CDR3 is CASTGGVYGQAEAFF. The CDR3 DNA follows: TGCGCCAGCACCGGAGGGGTCTACGGTCAGGCTGAAGCTTTCTTT.

CDR3 DNA sequence: TGTGCCACCAGTGATGAAGCCGGGACATCTGCCTACAATGAGCAGTTCTTC. As protein: CATSDEAGTSAYNEQFF. The rearrangement uses TRBV24-1 and TRBJ2-1, with D maybe TRBD1 (6 bases). Trimming cost V 3 bases and J 2 bases, with 16 bases left between them. The CDR3 sequence is 17 residues long. Germline V gene data show CDR1 as KGHDR and CDR2 as SFDVKD.

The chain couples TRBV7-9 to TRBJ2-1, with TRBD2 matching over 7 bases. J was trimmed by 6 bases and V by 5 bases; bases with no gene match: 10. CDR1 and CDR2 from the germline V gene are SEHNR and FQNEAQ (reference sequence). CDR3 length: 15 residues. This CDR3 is CASSPPVASGNEQFF. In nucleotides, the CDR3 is TGTGCCAGCAGCCCCCCCGTGGCTAGCGGCAATGAGCAGTTCTTC. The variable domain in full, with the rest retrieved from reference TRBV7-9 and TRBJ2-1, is DTGVSQNPRHKITKRGQNVTFRCDPISEHNRLYWYRQTLGQGPEFLTYFQNEAQLEKSRLLSDRFSAERPKGSFSTLEIQRTEQGDSAMYLCASSPPVASGNEQFFGPGTRLTVL.

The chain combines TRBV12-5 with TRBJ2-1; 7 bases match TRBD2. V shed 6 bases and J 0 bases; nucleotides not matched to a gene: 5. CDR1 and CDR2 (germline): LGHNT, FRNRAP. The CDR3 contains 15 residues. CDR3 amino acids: CASGNGRSSYNEQFF. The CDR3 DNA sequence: TGTGCTAGTGGAAACGGGAGGAGCTCCTACAATGAGCAGTTCTTC.

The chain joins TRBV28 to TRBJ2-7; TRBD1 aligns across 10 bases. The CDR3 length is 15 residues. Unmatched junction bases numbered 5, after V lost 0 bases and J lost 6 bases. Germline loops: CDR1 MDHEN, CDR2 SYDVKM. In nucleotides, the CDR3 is TGTGCCAGCAGTTTATGGGGACAGGGGTTGGGCGAGCAGTACTTC. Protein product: CASSLWGQGLGEQYF.

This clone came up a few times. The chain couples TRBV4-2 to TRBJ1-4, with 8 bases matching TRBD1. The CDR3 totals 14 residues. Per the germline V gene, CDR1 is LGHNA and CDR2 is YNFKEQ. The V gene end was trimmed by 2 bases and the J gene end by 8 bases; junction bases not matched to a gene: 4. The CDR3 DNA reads TGTGCCAGCAGCCAACCGACAGGGGCGGAAAAACTGTTTTTT. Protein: CASSQPTGAEKLFF.

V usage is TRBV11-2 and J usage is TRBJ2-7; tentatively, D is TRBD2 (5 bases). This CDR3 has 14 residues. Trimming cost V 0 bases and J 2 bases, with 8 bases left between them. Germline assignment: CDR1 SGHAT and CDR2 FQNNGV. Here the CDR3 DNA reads TGTGCCAGCAGCTTAGATGAGGGTCCCTACGAGCAGTACTTC. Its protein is CASSLDEGPYEQYF.

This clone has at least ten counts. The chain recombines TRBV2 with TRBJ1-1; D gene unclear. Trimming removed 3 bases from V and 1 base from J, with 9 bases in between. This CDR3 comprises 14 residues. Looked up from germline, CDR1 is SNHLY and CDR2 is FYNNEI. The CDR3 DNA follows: TGTGCCAGCAGTGATTCCCACACGAACACTGAAGCTTTCTTT. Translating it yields CASSDSHTNTEAFF.

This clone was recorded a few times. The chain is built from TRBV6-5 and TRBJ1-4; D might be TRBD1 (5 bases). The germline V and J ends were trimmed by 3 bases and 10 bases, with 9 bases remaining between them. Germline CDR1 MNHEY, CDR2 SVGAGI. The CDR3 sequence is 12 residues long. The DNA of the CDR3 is TGTGCCAGCAGTTATCCTACAGGAAAACTGTTTTTT. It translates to CASSYPTGKLFF.

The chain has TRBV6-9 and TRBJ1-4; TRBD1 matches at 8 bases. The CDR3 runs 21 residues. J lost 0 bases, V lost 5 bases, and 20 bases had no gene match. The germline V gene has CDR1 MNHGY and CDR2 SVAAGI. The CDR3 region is CASSPRPPGQVGPATNEKLFF. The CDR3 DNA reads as TGTGCCAGCAGTCCAAGACCCCCGGGACAGGTCGGACCTGCAACTAATGAAAAACTGTTTTTT.

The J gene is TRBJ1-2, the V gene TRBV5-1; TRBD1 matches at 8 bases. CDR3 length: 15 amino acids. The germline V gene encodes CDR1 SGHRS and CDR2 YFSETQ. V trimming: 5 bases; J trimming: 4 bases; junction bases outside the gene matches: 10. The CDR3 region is CASRSEPGQAYGYTF. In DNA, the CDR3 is TGCGCCAGCAGATCCGAACCGGGACAGGCCTATGGCTACACCTTC.

Written as DNA, the CDR3 is TGCGCCAGCAGCTCTCGACAGGGTGGGACCGGGGAGCTGTTTTTT. This sequence encodes CASSSRQGGTGELFF. The chain combines TRBV5-1 with TRBJ2-2, with 7 bases that match TRBD1. CDR1 is SGHRS and CDR2 is YFSETQ in the germline V gene. This CDR3 spans 15 amino acids. With V trimmed by 3 bases and J by 5 bases, 7 bases remained unmatched.

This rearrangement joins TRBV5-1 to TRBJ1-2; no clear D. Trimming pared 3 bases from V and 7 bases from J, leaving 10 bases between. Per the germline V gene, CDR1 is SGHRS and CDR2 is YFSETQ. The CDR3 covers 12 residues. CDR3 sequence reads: CASSSEAVGYTF. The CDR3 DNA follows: TGCGCCAGCAGCTCGGAGGCGGTTGGCTACACCTTC.

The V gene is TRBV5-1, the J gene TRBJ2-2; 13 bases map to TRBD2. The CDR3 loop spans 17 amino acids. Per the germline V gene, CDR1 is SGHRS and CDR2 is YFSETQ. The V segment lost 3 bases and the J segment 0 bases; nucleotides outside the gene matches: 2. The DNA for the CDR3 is TGCGCCAGCAGCTCTGGACTAGCGGGGGCGAACACCGGGGAGCTGTTTTTT. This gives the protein CASSSGLAGANTGELFF.

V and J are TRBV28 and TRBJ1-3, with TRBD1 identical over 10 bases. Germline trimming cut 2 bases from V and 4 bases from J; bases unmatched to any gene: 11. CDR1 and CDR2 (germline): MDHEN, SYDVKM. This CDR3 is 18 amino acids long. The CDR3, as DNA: TGTGCCAGCAGTTTAAGGAGACAGGGGGCCGGCCGCGGAAACACCATATATTTT. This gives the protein CASSLRRQGAGRGNTIYF.

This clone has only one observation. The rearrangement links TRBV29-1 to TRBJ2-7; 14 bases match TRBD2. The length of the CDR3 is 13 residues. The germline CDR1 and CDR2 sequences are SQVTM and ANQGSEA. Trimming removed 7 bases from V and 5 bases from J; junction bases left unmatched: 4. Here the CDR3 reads CSAGTSGSDEQYF. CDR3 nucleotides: TGCAGCGCCGGGACTAGCGGGAGCGACGAGCAGTACTTC.

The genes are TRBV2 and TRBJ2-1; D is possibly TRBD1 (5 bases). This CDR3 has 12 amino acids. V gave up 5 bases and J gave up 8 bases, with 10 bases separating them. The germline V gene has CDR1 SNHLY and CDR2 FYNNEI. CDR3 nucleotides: TGTGCCAGCAGTCAGGGCCCCCATGAGCAGTTCTTC. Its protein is CASSQGPHEQFF. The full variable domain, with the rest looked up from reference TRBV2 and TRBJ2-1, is EPEVTQTPSHQVTQMGQEVILRCVPISNHLYFYWYRQILGQKVEFLVSFYNNEISEKSEIFDDQFSVERPDGSNFTLKIRSTKLEDSAMYFCASSQGPHEQFFGPGTRLTVL.

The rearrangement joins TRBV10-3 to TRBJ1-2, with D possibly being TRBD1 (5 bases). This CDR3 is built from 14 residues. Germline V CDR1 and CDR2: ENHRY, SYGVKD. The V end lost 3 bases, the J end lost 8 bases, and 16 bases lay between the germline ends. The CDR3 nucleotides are TGTGCCATCAGTGACGGGCAGGGCGAGCAAGGCTACACCTTC. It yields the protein CAISDGQGEQGYTF.

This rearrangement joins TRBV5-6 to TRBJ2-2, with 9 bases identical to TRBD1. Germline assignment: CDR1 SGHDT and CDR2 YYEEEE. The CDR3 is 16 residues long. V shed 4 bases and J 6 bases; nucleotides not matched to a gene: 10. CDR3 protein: CASSRGGTGLPGELFF. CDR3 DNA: TGTGCCAGCAGCCGGGGAGGGACAGGGTTGCCCGGGGAGCTGTTTTTT.

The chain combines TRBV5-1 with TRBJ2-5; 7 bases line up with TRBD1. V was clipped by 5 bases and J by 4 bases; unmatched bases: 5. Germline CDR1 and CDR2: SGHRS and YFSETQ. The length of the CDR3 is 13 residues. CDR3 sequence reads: CASRLGTAETQYF. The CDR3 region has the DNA TGCGCCAGCAGGTTAGGGACAGCAGAGACCCAGTACTTC.

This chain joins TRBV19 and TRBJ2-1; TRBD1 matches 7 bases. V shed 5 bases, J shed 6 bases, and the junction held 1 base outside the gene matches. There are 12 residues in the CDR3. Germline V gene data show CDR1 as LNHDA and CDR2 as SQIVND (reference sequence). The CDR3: CASSSGGNEQFF. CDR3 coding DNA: TGTGCCAGTAGTTCAGGGGGCAATGAGCAGTTCTTC.